These 19 T cell receptor beta chains came from one sample sequenced in a study of T cell clonality in common variable immunodeficiency. Data came from immunoSEQ multiplex PCR; TCRdb stores just in-frame clones and leaves some out. The repertoire has under 60,000 clones, none seen only once; the ten largest take around 3.7%. Input material: peripheral blood mononuclear cells. The receptors were sampled from a person aged 18-70 years in good health.

With respect to this clone: The CDR3 end falls 3 residues outside the read, so it is completed with the germline J gene. The chain recombines TRBV10-3 with TRBJ2-7; 11 positions agree with TRBD1. The junction had 7 bases not matched to a gene; V was cut back by 6 bases and J by 3 bases. Germline V lookup: CDR1 ENHRY, CDR2 SYGVKD. The CDR3 is made up of 15 amino acids. The sequenced part of the CDR3 DNA is TGTGCCATCAGCTACCCCGGGACAGGGGGCTACGAG. This translates into CAISYPGTGGYE. The full CDR3 sequence reads CAISYPGTGGYEQYF.

The table lists this clone with a few counts. The CDR3 end falls 3 residues outside the read, so it is completed with the germline J gene. J is TRBJ1-5 and V is TRBV7-2; TRBD1 might be the D (6 bases). This CDR3 is built from 15 residues. Germline V gene sequence: CDR1 SGHTA, CDR2 FQGNSA. Trimming cost V 5 bases and J 0 bases, with 11 bases left between them. CDR3 in amino acids: CASSAGQISNQPQHF. CDR3 DNA (partial): TGTGCCAGCAGCGCCGGACAGATTAGCAATCAGCCC.

Comment on this clone: The read gets to within 3 residues of the CDR3 end, and the germline J gene fills in the rest. This chain uses TRBV5-6 with TRBJ2-2; 7 bases map to TRBD1. The CDR3 loop spans 15 amino acids. V shed 5 bases, J shed 2 bases, and the junction held 6 bases outside the gene matches. Germline V lookup: CDR1 SGHDT, CDR2 YYEEEE. The chain's CDR3 is CASSPGGPNTGELFF. The part of the CDR3 DNA that was read is TGTGCCAGCAGTCCAGGGGGACCTAACACCGGGGAG.

Only a few counts were recorded for this clone. The read terminates 3 residues before the CDR3 end, so the remaining end is supplied by the germline J gene. This chain uses TRBV18 with TRBJ2-1; 9 bases match TRBD1. This CDR3 spans 16 amino acids. Germline CDR1 is KGHSH and CDR2 is LQKENI. V shed 4 bases, J shed 6 bases, and the junction held 10 bases outside the gene matches. The CDR3 bases that were read are TGTGCCAGCTCACTTACCGGGACAGGGCGCCTCAATGAG. Residues: CASSLTGTGRLNE. The full CDR3 sequence reads CASSLTGTGRLNEQFF. Filled out from reference TRBV18 and TRBJ2-1, the complete variable domain reads NAGVMQNPRHLVRRRGQEARLRCSPMKGHSHVYWYRQLPEEGLKFMVYLQKENIIDESGMPKERFSAEFPKEGPSILRIQQVVRGDSAAYFCASSLTGTGRLNEQFFGPGTRLTVL.

This clone was seen many times. Sequencing ends 3 residues short of the CDR3 end; the germline J gene provides the rest. The chain joins TRBV5-1 to TRBJ2-5, with unresolved D. Trimming stripped 3 bases from V and 2 bases from J, with 5 bases between. This CDR3 is built from 12 residues. The V gene's germline CDR1 is SGHRS and CDR2 YFSETQ. The CDR3 protein is CASSYTQETQYF. Partial CDR3 DNA: TGCGCCAGCAGCTACACACAAGAGACC. Full variable domain (remainder filled in from reference TRBV5-1 and TRBJ2-5): KAGVTQTPRYLIKTRGQQVTLSCSPISGHRSVSWYQQTPGQGLQFLFEYFSETQRNKGNFPGRFSGRQFSNSRSEMNVSTLELGDSALYLCASSYTQETQYFGPGTRLLVL.

This clone was seen many times. The read terminates 3 residues before the CDR3 end, so the remaining end is supplied by the germline J gene. V usage is TRBV20-1 and J usage is TRBJ2-4; 11 positions match TRBD2. Germline V gene data show CDR1 as DFQATT and CDR2 as SNEGSKA (reference sequence). There are 15 residues in the CDR3. The J segment lost 2 bases and the V segment lost 5 bases, leaving 5 bases of the junction unmatched. The CDR3 DNA, read in part, is TGCAGTGCTTGGCGGACTAGCGGGCCCAAAAACATT. Translating gives CSAWRTSGPKNI. The complete CDR3 protein is CSAWRTSGPKNIQYF.

This clone was found many times. The read gets to within 3 residues of the CDR3 end, and the germline J gene fills in the rest. This chain links TRBV5-1 with TRBJ2-3; 8 nucleotides line up with TRBD1. The CDR3 has 15 residues. Per germline, CDR1 SGHRS and CDR2 YFSETQ. The V gene end was trimmed by 2 bases and the J gene end by 1 base; junction bases not matched to a gene: 3. The CDR3 sequence is CASSFRGRGTDTQYF. The covered CDR3 bases are TGCGCCAGCAGCTTCAGGGGGCGCGGCACAGATACG.

This clone was detected ten times or more. The read ends 3 residues early relative to the CDR3; the germline J gene fills the gap. The V and J genes are TRBV20-1 and TRBJ2-5; 10 bases match TRBD2. This CDR3 contains 18 residues. Germline V CDR1 and CDR2: DFQATT, SNEGSKA (reference sequence). Trimming cost V 5 bases and J 0 bases; bases outside gene matches: 15. CDR3 DNA (partial): TGCAGTGCTTACCCAGCGGGAGGGCCGACCTCGTACCAAGAGACC. It codes for CSAYPAGGPTSYQET. The whole CDR3 protein reads CSAYPAGGPTSYQETQYF.

The sample holds a few counts of this clone. The CDR3 extends 3 residues past the end of the read, so its final part is completed from the germline J gene. The chain links TRBV11-3 to TRBJ2-1; D call uncertain. V was cut by 2 bases and J by 6 bases, with 8 bases left in between. Germline CDR1 reads SGHNT; CDR2 reads YENEEA. This CDR3 has 13 amino acids. CDR3 DNA (partial): TGTGCCAGCAGCTTAACCTCTAGCAATGAG. It translates to CASSLTSSNE. Given in full, the CDR3 is CASSLTSSNEQFF.

This clone has a count of ten or more. The CDR3 extends 3 residues past the end of the read, so its final part is completed from the germline J gene. The J gene is TRBJ1-1, the V gene TRBV7-8; tentatively, D is TRBD1 (5 bases). This CDR3 is 13 amino acids long. Between the trimmed V and J ends, which lost 2 bases and 4 bases, there was a span of 8 bases. The germline CDR1 and CDR2 sequences are SGHVS and FQNEAQ. CDR3 loop: CASSLPGSTEAFF. CDR3 bases read: TGTGCCAGCAGCTTACCAGGGAGCACTGAA.

This clone counts as medium-sized. CDR3 protein: CSAPWDRGIKETQYF. CDR3 DNA (partial): TGCAGTGCTCCGTGGGACAGGGGGATTAAAGAGACC. The rearrangement uses TRBV20-1 and TRBJ2-5, with 11 bases identical to TRBD1. The missing CDR3 end, 3 residues past where the read stops, is filled in from the germline J gene. V was clipped by 5 bases and J by 3 bases; unmatched bases: 8. The germline CDR1 and CDR2 sequences are DFQATT and SNEGSKA (reference sequence). This CDR3 spans 15 amino acids.

This clone was seen many times. The read gets to within 3 residues of the CDR3 end, and the germline J gene fills in the rest. The rearrangement uses TRBV18 and TRBJ2-3, with 8 positions matching TRBD1. CDR1 is KGHSH, CDR2 LQKENI, per germline. V lost 2 bases and J lost 7; bases outside the gene matches: 8. The CDR3 loop spans 15 amino acids. This CDR3 reads CASSPGQGATYTQYF. The CDR3 DNA, read in part, is TGTGCCAGCTCACCAGGGCAGGGGGCCACTTATACG.

This clone was picked up many times. Read data end 3 residues before the CDR3 end; the end is taken from the germline J gene. The V gene is TRBV20-1, the J gene TRBJ2-1; a weak D match, TRBD2 (7 bases). This CDR3 has 14 amino acids. Deletions cut 2 bases from V and 2 bases from J, with 10 bases between. Per germline, CDR1 DFQATT and CDR2 SNEGSKA (reference sequence). CDR3 sequence: CSARRGGTYNEQFF. The covered CDR3 bases are TGCAGTGCTAGAAGGGGGGGCACCTACAATGAG.

In this sample, this clone turned up a few times. Read sequence stops 3 residues before the CDR3 end, and the germline J gene provides the missing end. V usage is TRBV19 and J usage is TRBJ2-7; possible D gene TRBD2, 6 bases. The CDR3 has 15 residues. The germline V gene has CDR1 LNHDA and CDR2 SQIVND (reference sequence). The V and J ends lost 5 bases and 3 bases respectively, with 17 bases between them. The part of the CDR3 DNA that was read is TGTGCCAGTAGTGGGACTTACCAGGCGATCTACGAG. Its protein product is CASSGTYQAIYE. From start to end, the CDR3 is CASSGTYQAIYEQYF.

This clone was observed a few times. The read stops 3 residues short of the end of the CDR3; the missing end is completed from the germline J gene. The V gene is TRBV10-3, the J gene TRBJ1-6; D is undetermined. There are 15 residues in the CDR3. The V gene lost 5 bases and the J gene lost 9 bases, with 17 bases spanning the gap. The germline V gene encodes CDR1 ENHRY and CDR2 SYGVKD. The sequenced part of the CDR3 DNA is TGTGCCATCAGTTTTCGCGCGGGTGAGGGTTCACCC. Translated: CAISFRAGEGSP. The whole CDR3 protein is CAISFRAGEGSPLHF.

Only a few counts were recorded for this clone. The read stops 3 residues short of the end of the CDR3; the missing end is completed from the germline J gene. The chain links TRBV18 to TRBJ1-1; 10 bases are shared with TRBD1. CDR1 and CDR2 from the germline V gene are KGHSH and LQKENI. The CDR3 has 13 amino acids. CDR3 sequence reads: CASSPGDRGEAFF. The sequenced CDR3 bases are TGTGCCAGCTCACCAGGGGACAGGGGAGAA.

There are many counts of this clone. The read falls 3 residues short of the CDR3 end, and the missing part is taken from the germline J gene. The genes are TRBV20-1 and TRBJ2-2; D is possibly TRBD2 (6 bases). The CDR3 runs to 14 residues. From germline, CDR1 is DFQATT and CDR2 SNEGSKA (reference sequence). The sequenced part of the CDR3 DNA is TGCAGTGCTTTATCCACCCGAACAGGAGGGAAG. It encodes CSALSTRTGGK. The whole CDR3 protein reads CSALSTRTGGKLFF.

This clone has a handful of counts. The read is 3 residues too short to cover the CDR3 end, so that end is filled in from the germline J gene. The chain links TRBV30 to TRBJ2-4; the D gene is possibly TRBD1 (5 bases). Per germline, CDR1 GTSNPN and CDR2 SVGIG (reference sequence). The CDR3 loop spans 12 amino acids. CDR3 in amino acids: CAWTTGPYGQYF. The CDR3 DNA, read in part, is TGTGCCTGGACCACAGGTCCCTATGGT.

This clone was picked up many times. The missing CDR3 end, 3 residues past where the read stops, is filled in from the germline J gene. The V gene is TRBV20-1, the J gene TRBJ2-1; D uncertain. This CDR3 has 14 amino acids. V was clipped by 0 bases and J by 8 bases, with 14 bases between them. Per the germline V gene, CDR1 is DFQATT and CDR2 is SNEGSKA (reference sequence). The CDR3 loop reads CSAREGWWSYEQFF. The DNA read from the CDR3 is TGCAGTGCTAGAGAGGGCTGGTGGAGTTATGAG.